One sample yielded the 4 T cell receptor beta chains listed below, sequenced in a study of graft-versus-host responses after intestinal transplantation. The data were produced by immunoSEQ multiplex PCR, yet TCRdb's version contains in-frame clones alone and is incomplete. The sample includes around 38,000 clones, around 83% of them seen just once. This sample comprised PBMCs, obtained 1070 days after transplant. The receptors come from a human patient who received an intestinal transplant, so some T cells may come from the graft donor.

This clone was counted a few times. This rearrangement joins TRBV7-9 to TRBJ2-7; TRBD1 matches 7 bases. V was pared by 7 bases and J by 4 bases, with 10 bases of the junction left unmatched. CDR3 length: 14 amino acids. CDR1 is SEHNR, CDR2 FQNEAQ, per germline (reference sequence). The CDR3 region is CASTPGQGDYEQYF. The DNA of the CDR3 is TGTGCCAGCACCCCCGGGCAGGGGGATTACGAGCAGTACTTC.

The sample holds one count of this clone. The genes are TRBV6-6 and TRBJ2-5, with a tentative D call TRBD2 (5 bases). With 7 bases removed from V and 0 bases from J, the gap between germline ends came to 9 bases. CDR3 length: 13 residues. CDR1 is MNHNY and CDR2 is SVGAGI in the germline V gene (reference sequence). CDR3 sequence reads: CASNPGDQETQYF. The CDR3 DNA follows: TGTGCCAGCAACCCCGGGGACCAAGAGACCCAGTACTTC.

The chain joins TRBV10-3 to TRBJ2-1; D not resolved. Germline-derived CDR1 and CDR2 are ENHRY and SYGVKD. CDR3 size: 12 residues. V dropped 3 bases and J dropped 4 bases, with 4 bases sitting between them. The CDR3 loop reads CAISERYNEQFF. CDR3 bases: TGTGCCATCAGTGAAAGGTACAATGAGCAGTTCTTC.

The rearrangement joins TRBV2 to TRBJ2-3, with TRBD2 matching 8 bases. This CDR3 is 11 amino acids long. V was pared by 5 bases and J by 13 bases, with 5 bases of the junction left unmatched. Germline V gene lookup returns CDR1 SNHLY and CDR2 FYNNEI. CDR3 bases: TGTGCCAGCAGTTTCGCGGGACTAGAGTATTTT. This codes for CASSFAGLEYF.